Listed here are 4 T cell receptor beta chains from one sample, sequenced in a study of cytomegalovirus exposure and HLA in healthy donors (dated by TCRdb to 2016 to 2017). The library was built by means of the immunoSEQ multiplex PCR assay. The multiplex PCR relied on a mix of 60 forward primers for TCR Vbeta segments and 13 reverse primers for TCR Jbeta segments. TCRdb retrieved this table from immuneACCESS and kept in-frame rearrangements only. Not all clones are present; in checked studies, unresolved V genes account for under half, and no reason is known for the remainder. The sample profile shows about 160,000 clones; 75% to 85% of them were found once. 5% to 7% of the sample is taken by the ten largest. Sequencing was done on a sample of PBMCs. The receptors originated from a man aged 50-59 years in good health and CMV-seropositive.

This CDR3 reads CASSGSDRGRQPQHF. CDR3 DNA sequence: TGTGCCAGCAGTGGGTCCGACAGGGGGAGGCAGCCCCAGCATTTT. The chain carries TRBV6-1 and TRBJ1-5; 9 positions agree with TRBD1. In germline, CDR1 is MNHNS, CDR2 SASEGT. The CDR3 runs to 15 residues. With V trimmed by 4 bases and J by 7 bases, 8 bases remained unmatched.

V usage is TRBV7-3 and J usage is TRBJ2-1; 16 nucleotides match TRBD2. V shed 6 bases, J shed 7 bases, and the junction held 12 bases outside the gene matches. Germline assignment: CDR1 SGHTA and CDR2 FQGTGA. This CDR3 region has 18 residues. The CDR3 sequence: CASSQRAGTSGGDNEQFF. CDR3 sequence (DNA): TGTGCCAGCAGTCAAAGGGCCGGGACTAGCGGGGGGGATAATGAGCAGTTCTTC.

CDR3 coding DNA: TGTGCCAGCCGTAGCGGTAAGAAGATGGCCGGGGAGCTGTTTTTT. Translating it yields CASRSGKKMAGELFF. The rearrangement links TRBV2 to TRBJ2-2, with a tentative D call TRBD2 (6 bases). This CDR3 comprises 15 residues. V lost 8 bases to trimming and J lost 6 bases, with 19 bases between them. Germline V gene sequence: CDR1 SNHLY, CDR2 FYNNEI.

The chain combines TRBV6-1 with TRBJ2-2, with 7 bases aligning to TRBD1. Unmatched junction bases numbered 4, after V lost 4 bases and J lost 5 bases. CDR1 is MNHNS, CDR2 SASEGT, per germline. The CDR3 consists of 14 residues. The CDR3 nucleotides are TGTGCCAGCAGTGTGGGACAGTGGACCGGGGAGCTGTTTTTT. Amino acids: CASSVGQWTGELFF.